Following are 17 T cell receptor beta chains from one sample sequenced in a study of shared clonotypes between healthy human individuals. The assay was immunoSEQ multiplex PCR, and TCRdb's table has in-frame clones only and misses some. This sample has around 1.5 million clones, with 98% found just once. Sequencing was carried out using naive CD4+ T cells sorted from blood. Subset here: CD45RA+ positively selected. All receptors come from a man aged 25-40 years in good health.

The CDR3 reads CATSRDQGAFTGELFF. The CDR3 DNA follows: TGTGCCACCAGCAGAGATCAGGGGGCCTTCACCGGGGAGCTGTTTTTT. This chain connects TRBV15 to TRBJ2-2; 8 nucleotides align to TRBD1. Germline V CDR1 and CDR2: LNHNV, YYDKDF (reference sequence). The CDR3 has 16 residues. The junction had 4 bases not matched to a gene; V was cut back by 0 bases and J by 4 bases.

This clone appeared a single time. This chain links TRBV11-3 with TRBJ2-2; 7 nucleotides match TRBD2. The CDR3 is 15 amino acids. Germline assignment: CDR1 SGHNT and CDR2 YENEEA. Trimming cost V 5 bases and J 7 bases; bases outside gene matches: 10. The CDR3 loop reads CASSPPGGSYGELFF. The CDR3 DNA follows: TGTGCCAGCAGCCCCCCGGGCGGGAGTTACGGGGAGCTGTTTTTT.

This chain links TRBV4-2 with TRBJ2-1; 8 positions agree with TRBD2. With V trimmed by 4 bases and J by 8 bases, 10 bases remained unmatched. CDR1 is LGHNA and CDR2 is YNFKEQ in the germline V gene. The CDR3 is made up of 15 amino acids. As DNA, the CDR3 is TGTGCCAGCAGCCGCCAGCGGGAGATTGTCGATGAGCAGTTCTTC. Translating gives CASSRQREIVDEQFF.

V usage is TRBV4-1 and J usage is TRBJ1-2; no firm D call. V lost 3 bases and J lost 3, with 11 bases in between. Germline assignment: CDR1 MGHRA and CDR2 YSYEKL. CDR3 length: 14 residues. The CDR3 loop is CASSHRDGDYGYTF. CDR3 nucleotide sequence: TGCGCCAGCAGCCACCGCGACGGGGACTATGGCTACACCTTC.

J is TRBJ2-1 and V is TRBV12-5; tentative D call: TRBD1 (5 bases). Trimming stripped 5 bases from V and 5 bases from J, with 10 bases between. The CDR3 totals 13 residues. Germline CDR1 and CDR2: LGHNT and FRNRAP. For the CDR3, the DNA is TGTGCTAGTGGTAAAGACAGTAACAATGAGCAGTTCTTC. This encodes CASGKDSNNEQFF.

This rearrangement joins TRBV15 to TRBJ2-7; D unresolved. The CDR3 has 17 residues. Germline assignment: CDR1 LNHNV and CDR2 YYDKDF (reference sequence). V lost 5 bases to trimming and J lost 7 bases, with 27 bases between them. The CDR3 loop is CATSATAASRTTREQYF. CDR3 in DNA: TGTGCCACCAGCGCCACCGCGGCGTCTCGAACTACGAGGGAGCAGTACTTC. Variable domain in full (rest from reference TRBV15 and TRBJ2-7): DAMVIQNPRYQVTQFGKPVTLSCSQTLNHNVMYWYQQKSSQAPKLLFHYYDKDFNNEADTPDNFQSRRPNTSFCFLDIRSPGLGDTAMYLCATSATAASRTTREQYFGPGTRLTVT.

This clone came up once. The V call is TRBV9, the J call TRBJ1-3; D is undetermined. The V end lost 3 bases, the J end lost 0 bases, and 7 bases lay between the germline ends. The CDR3 is made up of 14 amino acids. From germline, CDR1 is SGDLS and CDR2 YYNGEE. The CDR3: CASSGGLSGNTIYF. CDR3 in DNA: TGTGCCAGCAGCGGGGGTCTCTCTGGAAACACCATATATTTT.

The chain couples TRBV7-9 to TRBJ2-3; D possibly corresponds to TRBD1 (5 bases). V lost 6 bases and J 1 base, leaving 20 bases between the germline ends. The CDR3 loop spans 17 amino acids. Looked up from germline, CDR1 is SEHNR and CDR2 is FQNEAQ (reference sequence). This CDR3 reads CASRITGVSDGTDTQYF. DNA for the CDR3: TGTGCCAGCAGGATAACAGGTGTTAGTGACGGCACAGATACGCAGTATTTT.

J is TRBJ2-1 and V is TRBV2, with 9 bases identical to TRBD1. After removal of 6 bases from V and 6 bases from J, the junction contained 9 bases not matched to a gene. Germline CDR1 SNHLY, CDR2 FYNNEI. The CDR3 runs 15 residues. Here the CDR3 reads CASRNTGGVGNEQFF. CDR3 nucleotide sequence: TGTGCCAGCAGAAACACAGGGGGCGTTGGCAATGAGCAGTTCTTC.

The chain links TRBV11-2 to TRBJ2-1; 9 nucleotides match TRBD1. Unmatched junction bases numbered 16, after V lost 5 bases and J lost 8 bases. CDR1 is SGHAT and CDR2 is FQNNGV in the germline V gene. The CDR3 runs to 17 residues. As DNA, the CDR3 is TGTGCCAGCAGCGCACAGTCCGGGACAGGGCTTTTGCATGAGCAGTTCTTC. This encodes CASSAQSGTGLLHEQFF.

The chain has TRBV15 and TRBJ2-7, with a tentative D call TRBD2 (5 bases). The CDR3 is 13 amino acids. Germline-derived CDR1 and CDR2 are LNHNV and YYDKDF (reference sequence). Trimming left V 3 bases short and J 3 bases short, with 9 bases between. This CDR3 is CATSRVGSYEQYF. The CDR3 DNA is TGTGCCACCAGCAGGGTAGGGAGCTACGAGCAGTACTTC.

The chain combines TRBV5-5 with TRBJ2-5; possibly TRBD1 or TRBD2 for D (7 bases each). This CDR3 is 16 amino acids long. Germline CDR1 SGHKS, CDR2 YYEKEE (reference sequence). Trimming stripped 4 bases from V and 1 base from J, with 17 bases between. Here the CDR3 DNA reads TGTGCCAGCAGCCCACCGCGGGGGACAGTCCAAGAGACCCAGTACTTC. Its translation: CASSPPRGTVQETQYF.

Concerning this clone itself: The sample holds other DNA sequences that translate to the same CDR3. The V gene is TRBV5-1, the J gene TRBJ2-5, with TRBD2 identical over 13 bases. V lost 2 bases, J lost 1 base, and 2 bases stayed unmatched. This CDR3 has 16 amino acids. Germline assignment: CDR1 SGHRS and CDR2 YFSETQ. The DNA for the CDR3 is TGCGCCAGCAGCTTAGGACTAGCGGGGGTCCAAGAGACCCAGTACTTC. Its protein product is CASSLGLAGVQETQYF.

This clone occurred once. The chain recombines TRBV11-2 with TRBJ1-5; D perhaps matches TRBD1 (6 bases). Trimming stripped 5 bases from V and 0 bases from J, with 11 bases between. The CDR3 loop spans 15 amino acids. Per the germline V gene, CDR1 is SGHAT and CDR2 is FQNNGV. CDR3: CASSIGGHSNQPQHF. The CDR3 nucleotides read TGTGCCAGCAGCATAGGGGGGCATAGCAATCAGCCCCAGCATTTT. The whole variable domain, remainder taken from reference TRBV11-2 and TRBJ1-5, is EAGVAQSPRYKIIEKRQSVAFWCNPISGHATLYWYQQILGQGPKLLIQFQNNGVVDDSQLPKDRFSAERLKGVDSTLKIQPAKLEDSAVYLCASSIGGHSNQPQHFGDGTRLSIL.

The chain uses TRBV9 and TRBJ1-2; 9 bases align to TRBD1. The CDR3 spans 16 residues. Germline CDR1 SGDLS, CDR2 YYNGEE. Trimming at V came to 4 bases and at J to 4 bases, leaving 11 bases not matched to a gene. The CDR3 region is CASSPRQDRGSYGYTF. The CDR3, as DNA: TGTGCCAGCAGCCCGCGCCAGGACAGGGGTTCCTATGGCTACACCTTC.

The rearrangement joins TRBV18 to TRBJ1-2, with 8 nucleotides matching TRBD1. CDR1 and CDR2 (germline): KGHSH, LQKENI. This CDR3 spans 13 amino acids. With 6 bases clipped from V and 8 bases from J, the junction kept 8 bases outside the gene matches. CDR3 amino acids: CASSPDRVNGYTF. The CDR3 bases are TGTGCCAGCTCCCCGGACAGGGTCAACGGCTACACCTTC. Complete variable domain (other parts from reference TRBV18 and TRBJ1-2): NAGVMQNPRHLVRRRGQEARLRCSPMKGHSHVYWYRQLPEEGLKFMVYLQKENIIDESGMPKERFSAEFPKEGPSILRIQQVVRGDSAAYFCASSPDRVNGYTFGSGTRLTVV.

This clone is a singleton in its sample. The chain recombines TRBV5-8 with TRBJ2-1; weak D call: TRBD2 (6 bases). Germline values: CDR1 SGHTS, CDR2 YDEGEE. V was clipped by 0 bases and J by 3 bases, with 10 bases between them. The CDR3 spans 15 residues. CDR3 coding DNA: TGTGCCAGCAGCTTGGGCAGGGACTTCTACAATGAGCAGTTCTTC. Translated, it gives CASSLGRDFYNEQFF.